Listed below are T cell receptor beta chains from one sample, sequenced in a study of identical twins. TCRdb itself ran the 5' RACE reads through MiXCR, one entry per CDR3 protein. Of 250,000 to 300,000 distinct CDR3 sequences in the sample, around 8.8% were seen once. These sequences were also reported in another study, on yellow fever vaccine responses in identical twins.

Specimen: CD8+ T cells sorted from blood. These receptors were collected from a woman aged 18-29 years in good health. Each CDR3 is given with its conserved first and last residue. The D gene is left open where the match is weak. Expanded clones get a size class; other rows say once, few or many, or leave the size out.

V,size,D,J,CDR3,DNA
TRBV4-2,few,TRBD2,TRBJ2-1,CASSQVLAGDNNEQFF,TGTGCCAGCAGCCAAGTGTTAGCGGGGGACAACAATGAGCAGTTCTTC
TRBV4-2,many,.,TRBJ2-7,CASSQEMGSYEQYF,TGTGCCAGCAGCCAAGAAATGGGATCCTACGAGCAGTACTTC
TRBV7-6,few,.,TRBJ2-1,CASSLERATSRGDEQFF,TGTGCCAGCAGCTTAGAGAGGGCGACTAGCAGGGGCGATGAGCAGTTCTTC
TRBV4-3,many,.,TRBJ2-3,CASSQESPGVDTQYF,TGCGCCAGCAGCCAAGAAAGTCCGGGGGTGGATACGCAGTATTTT
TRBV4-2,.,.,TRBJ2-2,CASQPRGLGGDTGELFF,TGTGCCAGCCAGCCGAGGGGATTAGGGGGGGACACCGGGGAGCTGTTTTTT
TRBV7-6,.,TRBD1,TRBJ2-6,CASSSPRDRGANVLTF,TGTGCCAGCAGCTCGCCCCGGGACAGGGGGGCCAACGTCCTGACTTTC
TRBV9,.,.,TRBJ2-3,CASSAPGRGAGTQYF,TGTGCCAGCAGCGCCCCGGGTCGGGGAGCTGGGACGCAGTATTTT
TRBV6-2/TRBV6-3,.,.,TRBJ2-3,CASSTHTDTQYF,TGTGCCAGCAGTACCCACACAGATACGCAGTATTTT
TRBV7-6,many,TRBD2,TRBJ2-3,CASSLAWTSVTSTDTQYF,TGTGCCAGCAGCTTAGCTTGGACTAGCGTTACTAGCACAGATACGCAGTATTTT
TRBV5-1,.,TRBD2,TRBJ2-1,CASSLEHLGLAGYNEQFF,TGCGCCAGCAGCTTGGAACATCTCGGACTAGCGGGATACAATGAGCAGTTCTTC
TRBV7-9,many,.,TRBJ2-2,CASSSTYSPNTGELFF,TGTGCCAGCAGCTCCACATATTCCCCGAACACCGGGGAGCTGTTTTTT
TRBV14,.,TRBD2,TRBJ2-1,CASSPRLAGPSYNEQFF,TGTGCCAGCAGCCCCCGACTAGCGGGACCTTCCTACAATGAGCAGTTCTTC
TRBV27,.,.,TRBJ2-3,CASRSDSDHTDTQYF,TGTGCCAGCAGGTCCGATTCTGACCACACAGATACGCAGTATTTT
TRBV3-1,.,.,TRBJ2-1,CASSCSYNEQFF,TGTGCCAGTAGTTGCTCCTACAATGAGCAGTTCTTC
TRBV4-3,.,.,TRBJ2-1,CASSAGPAGPRLNEQFF,TGCGCCAGCAGCGCAGGACCTGCGGGACCCAGGCTCAATGAGCAGTTCTTC
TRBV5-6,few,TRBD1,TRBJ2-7,CASSYGTGLYEQYF,TGTGCCAGCAGCTACGGGACAGGCCTATACGAGCAGTACTTC
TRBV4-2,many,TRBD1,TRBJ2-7,CASSQAVGQPSYEQYF,TGTGCCAGCAGCCAAGCTGTGGGACAGCCCTCCTACGAGCAGTACTTC
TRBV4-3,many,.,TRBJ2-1,CASSQDRGNLYNEQFF,TGCGCCAGCAGCCAAGATCGGGGTAACCTGTACAATGAGCAGTTCTTC
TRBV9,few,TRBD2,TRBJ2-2,CASSVGLAVSTGELFF,TGTGCCAGCAGCGTAGGGCTAGCGGTCAGCACCGGGGAGCTGTTTTTT
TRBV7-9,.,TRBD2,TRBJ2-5,CASSLTKGLAGVETQYF,TGTGCCAGCAGCTTAACAAAGGGACTAGCGGGAGTTGAGACCCAGTACTTC
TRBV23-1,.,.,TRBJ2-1,CASSPSGDWYNEQFF,TGCGCCAGCAGCCCTTCGGGAGATTGGTACAATGAGCAGTTCTTC
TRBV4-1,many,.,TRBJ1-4,CASSQEGGGYEKLFF,TGCGCCAGCAGCCAAGAGGGGGGCGGGTATGAAAAACTGTTTTTT
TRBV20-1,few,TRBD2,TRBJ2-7,CSALGGTSGYEQYF,TGCAGTGCTCTCGGTGGGACTAGCGGATACGAGCAGTACTTC
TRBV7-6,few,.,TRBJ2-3,CASSLAEGTDTQYF,TGTGCCAGCAGCTTAGCGGAGGGAACAGATACGCAGTATTTT
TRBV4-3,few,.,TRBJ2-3,CASSQDVGITDTQYF,TGCGCCAGCAGCCAAGATGTCGGAATCACAGATACGCAGTATTTT
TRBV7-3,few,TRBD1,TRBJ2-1,CASSETGFSYNEQFF,TGTGCCAGCAGCGAGACAGGGTTTTCCTACAATGAGCAGTTCTTC
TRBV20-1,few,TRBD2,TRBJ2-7,CSARDTGGGYEQYF,TGCAGTGCTAGAGATACGGGGGGTGGTTACGAGCAGTACTTC
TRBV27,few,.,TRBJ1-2,CASRYIQANRDYGYTF,TGTGCCAGCAGATATATACAAGCAAACCGGGACTATGGCTACACCTTC
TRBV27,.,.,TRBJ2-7,CASRSPQMSEQYF,TGTGCCAGCAGGTCCCCACAGATGAGCGAGCAGTACTTC
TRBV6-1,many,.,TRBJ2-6,CASSLDISGANVLTF,TGTGCCAGCAGCCTGGACATCTCTGGGGCCAACGTCCTGACTTTC
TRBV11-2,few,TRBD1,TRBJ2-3,CASRLDRGDTDTQYF,TGTGCCAGCAGGCTGGACAGGGGAGACACAGATACGCAGTATTTT
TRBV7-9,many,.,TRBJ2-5,CASSRGPETQYF,TGTGCCAGCAGCCGGGGGCCGGAGACCCAGTACTTC
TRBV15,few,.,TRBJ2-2,CATSSVLTGELFF,TGTGCCACCAGCAGCGTCCTCACCGGGGAGCTGTTTTTT
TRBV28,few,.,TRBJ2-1,CASSPRGINNEQFF,TGTGCCAGCAGTCCCCGGGGGATTAACAATGAGCAGTTCTTC
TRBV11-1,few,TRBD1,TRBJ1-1,CASSRQGWNTEAFF,TGTGCCAGCAGCCGACAGGGCTGGAACACTGAAGCTTTCTTT
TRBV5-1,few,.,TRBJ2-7,CASSLAWDGSYEQYF,TGCGCCAGCAGCTTGGCCTGGGACGGCTCCTACGAGCAGTACTTC
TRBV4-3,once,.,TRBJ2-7,CASSQGVGAIYEQYF,TGCGCCAGCAGCCAAGGGGTGGGGGCAATCTACGAGCAGTACTTC
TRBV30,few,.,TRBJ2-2,CAWSGEYTGELFF,TGTGCCTGGAGTGGGGAGTACACCGGGGAGCTGTTTTTT
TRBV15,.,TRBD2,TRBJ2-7,CATKGSLSGSSLLDEQYF,TGTGCCACCAAGGGGAGTCTTAGCGGGAGCTCTTTACTGGACGAGCAGTACTTC
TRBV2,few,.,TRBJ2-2,CASSEGLSTGELFF,TGTGCCAGCAGTGAGGGTCTATCCACCGGGGAGCTGTTTTTT
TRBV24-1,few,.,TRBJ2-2,CATSDVRQNTGELFF,TGTGCCACCAGTGATGTGAGACAGAACACCGGGGAGCTGTTTTTT
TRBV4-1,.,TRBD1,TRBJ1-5,CASSQVVGTGGNQPQHF,TGCGCCAGCAGCCAAGTAGTCGGGACAGGGGGCAATCAGCCCCAGCATTTT
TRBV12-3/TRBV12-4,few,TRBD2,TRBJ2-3,CASSLGLARDTQYF,TGTGCCAGCAGCCTAGGACTAGCCCGGGATACGCAGTATTTT